This entry describes one T cell receptor (beta chain). The entry originates in a study of cytotoxic CD8 clonotypes in ibrutinib-treated CLL. Trimming pared 5 bases from V and 4 bases from J, leaving 9 bases between. The CDR3 sequence is 13 residues long. Per germline, CDR1 SGHTA and CDR2 FQGTGA. Clones were read by immunoSEQ multiplex PCR, and TCRdb kept only the in-frame ones, dropping some. The table has 100,000 or so clones, 58% seen once. The source material was PBMCs, sampled after 24 months of ibrutinib treatment. The V call is TRBV7-3, the J call TRBJ2-1; TRBD1 or TRBD2 may be the D gene (5 bases each). The receptor comes from a human donor with chronic lymphocytic leukemia. The CDR3 is CASSPEGYNEQFF. The CDR3 DNA reads TGTGCCAGCAGCCCCGAGGGGTACAATGAGCAGTTCTTC.